Listed below are T cell receptor beta chains from one sample, sequenced in a study of blood T cell repertoires in COVID-19. The repertoire was sequenced with immunoSEQ multiplex PCR; TCRdb's copy has only in-frame clones and lacks some. The profile covers fewer than 250,000 clones, with about nine tenths appearing a single time and around 1.1% taken by the ten largest. The sequencing sample was made of peripheral blood. These receptors were taken from a young man with acute or convalescent COVID-19. The CDR3 runs from the conserved cysteine through the conserved F or W. A D gene is named only where the DNA matches it firmly. Expanded clones are given a class, and other clones once, few, many or no size at all.

V	D	size	J	DNA	CDR3
TRBV5-8	TRBD2	.	TRBJ2-1	TGTGCCAGCAGCCCGGGATCACTAGCGGGAGCTTCTTACAATGAGCAGTTCTTC	CASSPGSLAGASYNEQFF
TRBV5-1	TRBD2	.	TRBJ2-1	TGCGCCAGCAGCTTGGGACTAGCGGGAGTCAATGAGCAGTTCTTC	CASSLGLAGVNEQFF
TRBV28	TRBD1	.	TRBJ1-5	TGTGCCAGCAGCCCCCCCCAGACAGGGGGTAGCAATCAGCCCCAGCATTTT	CASSPPQTGGSNQPQHF
TRBV29-1	TRBD1	.	TRBJ1-4	TGCAGCGTTGGGGGCCGGGACAGGGATGAAAAACTGTTTTTT	CSVGGRDRDEKLFF
TRBV9	.	.	TRBJ2-7	TGTGCCAGCAGCACTACGTTTGGAGAGCAGTACTTC	CASSTTFGEQYF
TRBV7-3	.	.	TRBJ2-3	TGTGCCAGCAGCTTAGGGACTTTCACAGATACGCAGTATTTT	CASSLGTFTDTQYF
TRBV6-5	TRBD2	once	TRBJ2-7	TGTGCCAGCAGACGCGAAGCGGGAATGGTTTACGAGCAGTACTTC	CASRREAGMVYEQYF
TRBV2	TRBD1	.	TRBJ2-7	TGTGCCAGCGATAAGGGGGAAACACAACACAGGGGACACGAGCAGTACTTC	CASDKGETQHRGHEQYF
TRBV29-1	TRBD1	once	TRBJ2-2	TGCAGCGTTGAAGATGAAGGACAGGGGCTTGTCACCGGGGAGCTGTTTTTT	CSVEDEGQGLVTGELFF
TRBV11-2	.	.	TRBJ1-2	TGTGCCAGCAGCTCCGGGACATTCGGCTACACCTTC	CASSSGTFGYTF
TRBV28	TRBD2	.	TRBJ2-7	TGTGCCAGCAGTTTAAATCAAGCGGGAGCTATATACGAGCAGTACTTC	CASSLNQAGAIYEQYF
TRBV5-5	TRBD2	.	TRBJ2-1	TGTGCCAGCAGCGTTACTAGCGGGAGTTACGGTGAGCAGTTCTTC	CASSVTSGSYGEQFF
TRBV28	.	.	TRBJ1-1	TGTGCCAGCAGTTTAACCGGGACACCGAACACTGAAGCTTTCTTT	CASSLTGTPNTEAFF
TRBV28	TRBD2	.	TRBJ2-1	TGTGCCAGCAGTTTAGCCCTAGCGGGAAAGTACAATGAGCAGTTCTTC	CASSLALAGKYNEQFF
TRBV5-1	TRBD1	.	TRBJ1-6	TGCGCCAGCAGAGACACGGGACAGCCATATTCACCCCTCCACTTT	CASRDTGQPYSPLHF
TRBV28	TRBD2	.	TRBJ2-7	TGTGCCAGCAGTTCCCCTGGGGGGGCCTACGAGCAGTACTTC	CASSSPGGAYEQYF
TRBV5-4	.	.	TRBJ1-1	TGTGCCAGCAGCTCGGACACTTTGAACACTGAAGCTTTCTTT	CASSSDTLNTEAFF
TRBV9	TRBD1	.	TRBJ1-2	TGTGCCAGCAGCCCGACAGGGAACTATGGCTACACCTTC	CASSPTGNYGYTF
TRBV30	.	once	TRBJ1-3	TGTGCCTGGAGTGTGGGGGCCGACCCTGGAAACACCATATATTTT	CAWSVGADPGNTIYF
TRBV27	.	.	TRBJ2-2	TGTGCCAGCAGTAACAGGGGTAGCGGGATTCTTAACACCGGGGAGCTGTTTTTT	CASSNRGSGILNTGELFF
TRBV2	TRBD2	.	TRBJ2-2	TGTGCCAGCAGTCATAGCGGGGGTACCCCCGGGGAGCTGTTTTTT	CASSHSGGTPGELFF
TRBV3-1/TRBV3-2	TRBD2	.	TRBJ2-5	TGTGCCTCTCGGGGGGTGGGAAGAGAGACCCAGTACTTC	CASRGVGRETQYF
TRBV7-8	.	.	TRBJ1-1	TGTGCCAGCAGCCCAGACCCGGACACCGGAGAAGCTTTCTTT	CASSPDPDTGEAFF
TRBV28	TRBD2	.	TRBJ2-2	TGTGCCAGCAGTGGACCGGGACTAGCGGGATCTACGAACACCGGGGAGCTGTTTTTT	CASSGPGLAGSTNTGELFF
TRBV28	TRBD1	.	TRBJ2-7	TGTGCCATCCGGGACAGGGGTCTATACGAGCAGTACTTC	CAIRDRGLYEQYF
TRBV7-6	.	.	TRBJ1-6	TGTGCCAGCAGCTTATCGGGGAATAATTCACCCCTCCACTTT	CASSLSGNNSPLHF
TRBV30	TRBD1	.	TRBJ1-1	TGTGCCTGGAGTCCCCGGGACAGGGGCTTTCTCACTGAAGCTTTCTTT	CAWSPRDRGFLTEAFF
TRBV2	.	once	TRBJ2-1	TGTGCCAGCAGCAGGGAAAACTACAATGAGCAGTTCTTC	CASSRENYNEQFF